The rows below give T cell receptor beta chains drawn from one sample of a study of blood T cells in healthy people across ages. MiXCR, applied by TCRdb to the 5' RACE reads, yields one record per CDR3 protein. The table lists hundreds of thousands of distinct CDR3 sequences, under 30% of them singletons, with about a sixth in the top ten. Specimen: blood. All receptors derive from an elderly woman in good health. The CDR3 runs from the conserved cysteine through the conserved F or W. A D gene is named only where the DNA matches it firmly. Clone size is stated in some rows and not others, as once, few, many or a class when expanded.

abundance	d_gene	v_gene	j_gene	CDR3nt	CDR3aa
many	TRBD2	TRBV5-6	TRBJ2-7	TGTGCCAGCAGTCAGGAGATAGCGGGGGTCTACGAGCAGTACTTC	CASSQEIAGVYEQYF
many	NA	TRBV7-2	TRBJ2-3	TGTGCCAGCAGCTTCGGACAGCCCCTCACAGATACGCAGTATTTT	CASSFGQPLTDTQYF
few	NA	TRBV6-6	TRBJ1-3	TGTGCCAGCAGTTTCCCCGGCCAAAGCTCTGGAAACACCATATATTTT	CASSFPGQSSGNTIYF
NA	NA	TRBV12-3/TRBV12-4	TRBJ1-1	TGTGCCAGCAGCTCCCGCGACGGTAACACTGAAGCTTTCTTT	CASSSRDGNTEAFF
NA	NA	TRBV28	TRBJ1-4	TGTGCCAACAGTTCAGGAGGAAAACTGTTTTTT	CANSSGGKLFF
NA	NA	TRBV14	TRBJ1-4	TGTGCCAGCAGCCTCCCAGGGAGGGGAACTAATGAAAAACTGTTTTTT	CASSLPGRGTNEKLFF
many	NA	TRBV7-9	TRBJ1-4	TGTGCCAGCAGCGCGGGGACATCTGGTGCAACTAATGAAAAACTGTTTTTT	CASSAGTSGATNEKLFF
few	NA	TRBV5-5	TRBJ1-1	TGTGCCAGCAGCTGGGGGACACGCGACACTGAAGCTTTCTTT	CASSWGTRDTEAFF
NA	TRBD2	TRBV3-1	TRBJ2-5	TGTGCCAGCAGCCGAAAGCGGGGACAAGAGACCCAGTACTTC	CASSRKRGQETQYF
NA	NA	TRBV9	TRBJ1-1	TGTGCCAGCAGCGTATCATCGGGTTGGGGCACTGAAGCTTTCTTT	CASSVSSGWGTEAFF
many	NA	TRBV5-1	TRBJ1-2	TGCGCCAGCAGCTTGGATGGCAGGGATCGAGGCTACACCTTC	CASSLDGRDRGYTF
few	TRBD1	TRBV5-1	TRBJ2-2	TGCGCCAGCAGCTTTAACAGGGGGCTTTCCGGGGAGCTGTTTTTT	CASSFNRGLSGELFF
NA	TRBD1	TRBV5-8	TRBJ1-1	TGTGCCAGCAGCAGTTTCCGGACAGGGGCCTTTCACACTGAAGCTTTCTTT	CASSSFRTGAFHTEAFF